Following are 19 T cell receptor beta chains from one sample sequenced in a study of blood T cell repertoires in COVID-19. Only in-frame clones appear in the TCRdb table, and some are missing; sequencing was by immunoSEQ multiplex PCR. The table includes around 250,000 clones, roughly 82% detected once. Sequencing was performed on peripheral blood. These receptors originate from a man at least 80 years old with acute or convalescent COVID-19.

The gene calls are TRBV2 and TRBJ2-7; D is perhaps TRBD1 (5 bases). This CDR3 spans 11 amino acids. From germline, CDR1 is SNHLY and CDR2 FYNNEI. V lost 6 bases and J lost 7, with 10 bases in between. The CDR3 is CASSSDREQYF. Here the CDR3 DNA reads TGTGCCAGCAGCAGCGACAGAGAGCAGTACTTC.

The V call is TRBV24-1, the J call TRBJ1-5, with D unresolved. Germline V gene data show CDR1 as KGHDR and CDR2 as SFDVKD. The V end lost 6 bases, the J end lost 0 bases, and 5 bases lay between the germline ends. CDR3 length: 13 amino acids. The DNA for the CDR3 is TGTGCCACCAGTTACGGTAGCAATCAGCCCCAGCATTTT. This encodes CATSYGSNQPQHF.

This chain uses TRBV30 with TRBJ1-2; 11 bases are a match to TRBD1. Trimming at V came to 2 bases and at J to 1 base, leaving 18 bases not matched to a gene. The CDR3 covers 20 residues. Germline V gives CDR1 GTSNPN, CDR2 SVGIG (reference sequence). CDR3 protein: CAWSSTRTGGAGYRNYGYTF. The CDR3 coding sequence is TGTGCCTGGAGTTCTACCCGGACAGGGGGCGCGGGATATCGTAACTATGGCTACACCTTC.

The rearrangement links TRBV5-1 to TRBJ1-1; D not resolved. In germline, CDR1 is SGHRS, CDR2 YFSETQ. Trimming shortened V by 0 bases and J by 3 bases, and 6 bases separated the two germline ends. CDR3 length equals 13 residues. CDR3 protein: CASSLGGDTEAFF. The CDR3 DNA is TGCGCCAGCAGCTTGGGAGGAGACACTGAAGCTTTCTTT.

The V gene is TRBV4-1, the J gene TRBJ1-5, with D possibly being TRBD1 (6 bases). CDR1 is MGHRA, CDR2 YSYEKL, per germline. The CDR3 has 16 amino acids. The V and J ends lost 0 bases and 3 bases respectively, with 12 bases between them. DNA for the CDR3: TGCGCCAGCAGCCAAGAAGGCAGGGGTTCCAATCAGCCCCAGCATTTT. Its translation is CASSQEGRGSNQPQHF.

The chain joins TRBV18 to TRBJ1-6; D is ambiguous. The CDR3 extends over 13 amino acids. Trimming left V 3 bases short and J 10 bases short, with 10 bases between. Germline loops: CDR1 KGHSH, CDR2 LQKENI. This CDR3 reads CASSPSFGSPLHF. In DNA form, the CDR3 reads TGTGCCAGCTCACCTAGCTTTGGATCACCCCTCCACTTT.

J is TRBJ2-5 and V is TRBV24-1; 10 nucleotides line up with TRBD1. Germline V lookup: CDR1 KGHDR, CDR2 SFDVKD. The CDR3 sequence is 17 residues long. V lost 10 bases to trimming and J lost 7 bases; unmatched junction nucleotides: 20. The CDR3: CATGPWGQGSSAGTQYF. The CDR3, as DNA: TGTGCCACGGGTCCCTGGGGACAGGGGTCATCCGCTGGGACCCAGTACTTC.

In its sample, this clone was seen once. This chain links TRBV10-2 with TRBJ2-7; 7 bases align to TRBD2. V lost 6 bases and J lost 2; bases outside the gene matches: 10. Germline CDR1 WSHSY, CDR2 SAAADI. This CDR3 is 15 amino acids long. The CDR3 region has the DNA TGCGCCAGCAGGGCTAGCGGTGGAGGGGCCTACGAGCAGTACTTC. This gives the protein CASRASGGGAYEQYF.

This sequence joins TRBV6-5 and TRBJ1-6; TRBD1 agrees at 8 bases. Per germline, CDR1 MNHEY and CDR2 SVGAGI. V gave up 9 bases and J gave up 11 bases; unmatched junction bases: 9. The length of the CDR3 is 13 residues. The CDR3 bases are TGTGCCAGTACTACCCCGGGACAGGCACCCCTCCACTTT. Amino acid sequence: CASTTPGQAPLHF.

The chain has TRBV11-3 and TRBJ1-1; D remains unclear. This CDR3 has 13 residues. Germline loops: CDR1 SGHNT, CDR2 YENEEA. Trimming removed 5 bases at V and 4 bases at J, with 11 bases between. CDR3 loop: CASSPSSGTEAFF. As DNA, the CDR3 is TGTGCCAGCAGCCCCAGCTCGGGCACTGAAGCTTTCTTT.

The V gene is TRBV15, the J gene TRBJ1-5, with no clear D. Trimming stripped 3 bases from V and 11 bases from J, with 14 bases between. The CDR3 has 13 residues. Germline V lookup: CDR1 LNHNV, CDR2 YYDKDF (reference sequence). CDR3 loop: CATSRVKEGTQHF. For the CDR3, the DNA is TGTGCCACCAGCAGGGTCAAAGAGGGAACCCAGCATTTT. The complete variable domain, with remaining parts taken from reference TRBV15 and TRBJ1-5, reads DAMVIQNPRYQVTQFGKPVTLSCSQTLNHNVMYWYQQKSSQAPKLLFHYYDKDFNNEADTPDNFQSRRPNTSFCFLDIRSPGLGDTAMYLCATSRVKEGTQHFGDGTRLSIL.

A few counts support this clone. Other DNA sequences in the same sample also yield this CDR3. The chain recombines TRBV28 with TRBJ1-1; no firm D call. Germline V gene sequence: CDR1 MDHEN, CDR2 SYDVKM. Trimming removed 4 bases from V and 2 bases from J, with 5 bases in between. This CDR3 has 12 amino acids. The CDR3 sequence is CASSSVNTEAFF. The CDR3 nucleotides read TGTGCCAGCAGTTCAGTAAACACTGAAGCTTTCTTT.

The CDR3 DNA reads TGTGCCAGCAGTTACCTTGACAGAACGGCTTCACCCCTCCACTTT. Its translation is CASSYLDRTASPLHF. The chain couples TRBV6-5 to TRBJ1-6, with TRBD1 as a possible D gene (5 bases). CDR3 length equals 15 residues. Trimming removed 2 bases from V and 9 bases from J, with 14 bases in between. CDR1 and CDR2 (germline): MNHEY, SVGAGI.

The rearrangement uses TRBV7-3 and TRBJ1-2, with 7 positions matching TRBD1. From germline, CDR1 is SGHTA and CDR2 FQGTGA. Trimming took 2 bases from V and 3 from J; bases not matched to a gene: 0. This CDR3 region has 13 residues. CDR3 in DNA: TGTGCCAGCAGCTTAGGACAGGACTATGGCTACACCTTC. This encodes CASSLGQDYGYTF.

CDR3 residues: CASSFSLAAAEQYF. The CDR3 DNA follows: TGTGCCAGCAGCTTCTCCCTGGCGGCGGCCGAGCAGTACTTC. This chain connects TRBV11-2 to TRBJ2-7, with D unresolved. Germline V lookup: CDR1 SGHAT, CDR2 FQNNGV. The CDR3 is 14 amino acids. V lost 3 bases and J 6 bases, leaving 15 bases between the germline ends.

CDR3 sequence reads: CASSWAGINEKLFF. The CDR3 DNA follows: TGTGCCAGTAGTTGGGCGGGAATTAATGAAAAACTGTTTTTT. This chain connects TRBV19 to TRBJ1-4, with D unclear. Between the trimmed V and J ends, which lost 5 bases and 4 bases, there was a span of 11 bases. Looked up from germline, CDR1 is LNHDA and CDR2 is SQIVND (reference sequence). The CDR3 consists of 14 residues.

The chain uses TRBV4-2 and TRBJ2-5; 10 positions agree with TRBD2. Germline CDR1 LGHNA, CDR2 YNFKEQ. This CDR3 is 16 amino acids long. V trimming: 1 base; J trimming: 1 base; junction bases outside the gene matches: 3. The DNA for the CDR3 is TGTGCCAGCAGCCAAGTACTAGCGGGAAGCCAAGAGACCCAGTACTTC. Its translation: CASSQVLAGSQETQYF.

This clone was recorded a few times. The rearrangement joins TRBV19 to TRBJ2-7, with 7 bases that match TRBD2. The germline CDR1 and CDR2 sequences are LNHDA and SQIVND (reference sequence). CDR3 length equals 13 residues. Trimming at V came to 7 bases and at J to 6 bases, leaving 9 bases not matched to a gene. The DNA for the CDR3 is TGTGCCAGTACCGCCGCGGGAGTCGGCGAGCAGTACTTC. Residues: CASTAAGVGEQYF.

This clone was recorded once. The chain employs TRBV5-4 and TRBJ1-2, with TRBD1 identical over 11 bases. This CDR3 contains 15 residues. Germline CDR1 and CDR2: SGHNT and YYREEE (reference sequence). Trimming cost V 4 bases and J 8 bases; bases outside gene matches: 10. CDR3 sequence: CASSLIGTGGRGYTF. DNA of the CDR3: TGTGCCAGCAGCCTGATCGGGACAGGGGGTCGAGGCTACACCTTC.